What follows are 4 T cell receptor beta chains derived from one specimen sequenced in a study of T cells after posttransplantation cyclophosphamide. Cyclophosphamide on days +3 and +4 followed busulfan-fludarabine conditioning and a marrow graft. TCRdb's copy holds only in-frame clones and misses some; the assay was immunoSEQ multiplex PCR. There are 6,000 to 9,500 clones in the sample, none observed a single time. Source: PBMCs, taken roughly three months after allogeneic stem cell transplant with posttransplant cyclophosphamide. These TCRs come from a female patient between 60 and 69 years old who received an allogeneic stem cell transplant from an unrelated donor, was CMV-positive, and had acute GVHD only. The graft donor may have contributed some T cells.

This clone occurred many times. The chain combines TRBV7-9 with TRBJ2-2, with 11 bases matching TRBD1. The germline CDR1 and CDR2 sequences are SEHNR and FQNEAQ (reference sequence). V gave up 1 base and J gave up 4 bases; unmatched junction bases: 2. This CDR3 has 16 amino acids. CDR3 DNA: TGTGCCAGCAGCTTAGGGACAGGGGGCATCACCGGGGAGCTGTTTTTT. Protein sequence: CASSLGTGGITGELFF.

In this sample, this clone turned up a few times. The CDR3 is CASSPVVAKVGTDTQYF. CDR3 bases: TGCGCCAGCAGCCCAGTGGTAGCGAAAGTTGGGACAGATACGCAGTATTTT. The chain has TRBV4-1 and TRBJ2-3; D possibly corresponds to TRBD2 (5 bases). Germline CDR1 and CDR2: MGHRA and YSYEKL. Trimming removed 4 bases at V and 3 bases at J, with 20 bases between. The CDR3 has 17 residues.

This clone was found many times. V and J are TRBV5-4 and TRBJ2-5; 10 bases are a match to TRBD2. There are 15 residues in the CDR3. V was clipped by 4 bases and J by 4 bases; unmatched bases: 7. Germline CDR1 and CDR2: SGHNT and YYREEE (reference sequence). The CDR3 coding sequence is TGTGCCAGCAGCACAGCGGGGGGGCCAGGAGAGACCCAGTACTTC. Residues: CASSTAGGPGETQYF.

Ten or more counts support this clone. The J gene is TRBJ2-1, the V gene TRBV12-3 or TRBV12-4; perhaps TRBD2 as D (6 bases). CDR3 length equals 12 residues. Trimming took off 4 bases at V and 12 bases at J, with 13 bases between the two ends. The CDR3 DNA reads TGTGCCAGCAGTTACGGGGGTCTAGGGCAGTTCTTC. Translating it yields CASSYGGLGQFF.